The 11 T cell receptor beta chains in this list originate from one sample, sequenced in a study of identical twins. TCRdb analysed the 5' RACE reads with MiXCR anew, one entry per CDR3 protein. Of 450,000 or so distinct CDR3 sequences listed, 20% to 25% are singletons. Another study also made use of these data, one on T cells expressing NK-cell markers.

Specimen: CD4+ T cells sorted from blood. These receptors were obtained from a woman aged 18 to 35 in good health.

The V call is TRBV29-1, the J call TRBJ2-5; the D gene is possibly TRBD2 (6 bases). V was trimmed by 7 bases and J by 5 bases, leaving 20 bases between them. This CDR3 has 14 residues. From germline, CDR1 is SQVTM and CDR2 ANQGSEA. CDR3 residues: CSAKLAGTPETQYF. The CDR3 coding sequence is TGCAGCGCTAAACTAGCAGGGACGCCGGAGACCCAGTACTTC.

This clonotype was observed a few times. This chain links TRBV9 with TRBJ2-7; D might be TRBD1 (6 bases). This CDR3 is built from 16 residues. From germline, CDR1 is SGDLS and CDR2 YYNGEE. V was trimmed by 4 bases and J by 2 bases, leaving 19 bases between them. CDR3 nucleotides: TGTGCCAGCAGCCCGACCGGGACACCACCCGCCTACGAGCAGTACTTC. As protein: CASSPTGTPPAYEQYF.

This clonotype was seen more than once but under ten times. The chain links TRBV11-2 to TRBJ2-7, with D maybe TRBD2 (6 bases). Looked up from germline, CDR1 is SGHAT and CDR2 is FQNNGV. With 6 bases removed from V and 3 bases from J, the gap between germline ends came to 15 bases. CDR3 length: 14 residues. The CDR3 is CASSRTGVYYEQYF. For the CDR3, the DNA is TGTGCCAGCAGTAGGACGGGAGTCTACTACGAGCAGTACTTC.

This chain connects TRBV10-3 to TRBJ2-3; TRBD2 matches at 8 bases. CDR3 length: 14 residues. Germline V gene lookup returns CDR1 ENHRY and CDR2 SYGVKD. With V trimmed by 10 bases and J by 1 base, 7 bases remained unmatched. Written as DNA, the CDR3 is TGTGCCACCCGGCCGGGGGGGCGCACAGATACGCAGTATTTT. Encoded protein: CATRPGGRTDTQYF.

Only a few counts were recorded for this clonotype. This chain joins TRBV20-1 and TRBJ2-5; either TRBD1 or TRBD2 may fit D (5 bases each). Looked up from germline, CDR1 is DFQATT and CDR2 is SNEGSKA (reference sequence). This CDR3 spans 13 amino acids. Trimming stripped 2 bases from V and 7 bases from J, with 14 bases between. CDR3 sequence reads: CSARSTGGGTQYF. CDR3 DNA: TGCAGTGCTAGATCTACAGGCGGAGGGACCCAGTACTTC.

This clonotype has a handful of counts. The V and J genes are TRBV5-1 and TRBJ2-7; D is possibly TRBD1 (6 bases). Trimming left V 0 bases short and J 7 bases short, with 14 bases between. The germline gives CDR1 SGHRS, CDR2 YFSETQ. The CDR3 is 14 residues long. CDR3 sequence reads: CASSLVPSQGEQYF. Written as DNA, the CDR3 is TGCGCCAGCAGCTTGGTTCCCTCCCAGGGGGAGCAGTACTTC.

Only a few counts were recorded for this clonotype. The chain couples TRBV7-9 to TRBJ2-1; 8 positions agree with TRBD2. CDR1 SEHNR and CDR2 FQNEAQ come from the germline V gene (reference sequence). The length of the CDR3 is 17 residues. Trimming cost V 1 base and J 2 bases; bases outside gene matches: 7. As DNA, the CDR3 is TGTGCCAGCAGCTTAGATATCTTAGCGGGGACCTACAATGAGCAGTTCTTC. It is translated as CASSLDILAGTYNEQFF.

This clonotype was seen only a few times. V is TRBV5-1 and J is TRBJ1-4; D unresolved. The CDR3 extends over 15 amino acids. CDR1 and CDR2 (germline): SGHRS, YFSETQ. V dropped 1 base and J dropped 5 bases, with 12 bases sitting between them. CDR3 in DNA: TGCGCCAGCAGCTTGACTGCTAGGAGGAATGAAAAACTGTTTTTT. It codes for CASSLTARRNEKLFF.

This clonotype was detected only a few times. The gene calls are TRBV29-1 and TRBJ2-3; a weak D match, TRBD2 (5 bases). The germline V and J ends were trimmed by 4 bases and 6 bases, with 14 bases remaining between them. Per germline, CDR1 SQVTM and CDR2 ANQGSEA. The CDR3 loop spans 13 amino acids. The CDR3 loop is CSVAASIDDTQYF. The CDR3 DNA reads TGCAGCGTTGCGGCTAGCATCGACGATACGCAGTATTTT.

The CDR3 bases are TGTGCCAGCTCGCCCAGGGCGCAAGAGACCCAGTACTTC. It yields the protein CASSPRAQETQYF. The rearrangement joins TRBV18 to TRBJ2-5, with D possibly matching TRBD1 (5 bases). V lost 6 bases to trimming and J lost 2 bases, with 10 bases between them. CDR1 and CDR2 from the germline V gene are KGHSH and LQKENI. There are 13 residues in the CDR3.

This clonotype was counted a few times. V usage is TRBV24-1 and J usage is TRBJ2-7; 8 positions match TRBD1. J gave up 1 base and V 9 bases, and 4 bases lay outside the gene matches. Germline V gives CDR1 KGHDR, CDR2 SFDVKD. The CDR3 contains 13 residues. CDR3 nucleotides: TGTGCCACCTATTGGACAGGGTCCTACGAGCAGTACTTC. Its protein product is CATYWTGSYEQYF.